What follows is one TCR beta chain and its context. The V gene's germline CDR1 is MDHEN and CDR2 SYDVKM. V gave up 8 bases and J gave up 6 bases; unmatched junction bases: 13. CDR3 size: 15 residues. Sequencing used immunoSEQ multiplex PCR; TCRdb keeps in-frame clones, though not all of them. The sample holds approximately 91,000 clones, around 75% seen once. These data come from a study of blood T cell repertoires in COVID-19. Study-wide background: Sources were T cells, B-cell-depleted T cells, or PBMCs; the material itself was cDNA or gDNA.

The sample was peripheral blood. V is TRBV28 and J is TRBJ2-4; 7 nucleotides align to TRBD2. The receptor was isolated from a man in his 70s with acute or convalescent COVID-19. CDR3 bases: TGTGCCAGCCGGAGCGGGAATGTGATGGGAAACATTCAGTACTTC. This translates into CASRSGNVMGNIQYF. Complete variable domain (other parts from reference TRBV28 and TRBJ2-4): DVKVTQSSRYLVKRTGEKVFLECVQDMDHENMFWYRQDPGLGLRLIYFSYDVKMKEKGDIPEGYSVSREKKERFSLILESASTNQTSMYLCASRSGNVMGNIQYFGAGTRLSVL.